This TCR beta chain was retrieved from a study of CD8+ T cells in alopecia areata. Study overall: The investigators scored severity in treated patients by the percentage of affected scalp area.

Treatment given: oral pan-JAK inhibitor, 5-10 mg twice daily. Trimming shortened V by 1 base and J by 1 base, and 10 bases separated the two germline ends. CDR1 is GTSNPN, CDR2 SVGIG, per germline (reference sequence). The CDR3 loop spans 14 amino acids. Reverse transcribed after extraction, RNA yielded cDNA as the sequencing template. The table came from immunoSEQ multiplex PCR; TCRdb's copy has only in-frame clones and leaves some out. This table has approximately 200,000 clones, 60% to 70% appearing once. The chain combines TRBV30 with TRBJ1-2; D is ambiguous. This TCR was sampled from a human donor with alopecia areata. The sample consisted of CD4+ T cells sorted from blood, taken at week 4, from a patient treated with tofacitinib. DNA for the CDR3: TGTGCCTGGAGTGCTCGGCGACGTAACTATGGCTACACCTTC. Its protein product is CAWSARRRNYGYTF.